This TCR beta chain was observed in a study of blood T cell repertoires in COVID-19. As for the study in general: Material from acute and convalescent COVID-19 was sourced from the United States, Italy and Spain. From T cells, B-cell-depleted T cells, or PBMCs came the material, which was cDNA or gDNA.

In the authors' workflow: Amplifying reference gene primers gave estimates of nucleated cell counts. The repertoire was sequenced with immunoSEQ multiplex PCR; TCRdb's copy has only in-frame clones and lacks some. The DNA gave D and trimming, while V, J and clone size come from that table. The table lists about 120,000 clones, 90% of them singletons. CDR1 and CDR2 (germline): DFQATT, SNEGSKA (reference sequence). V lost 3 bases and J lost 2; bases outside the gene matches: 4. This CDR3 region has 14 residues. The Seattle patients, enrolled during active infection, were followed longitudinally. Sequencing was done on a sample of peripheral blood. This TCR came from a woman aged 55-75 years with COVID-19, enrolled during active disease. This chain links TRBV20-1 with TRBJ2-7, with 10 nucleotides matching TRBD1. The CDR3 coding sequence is TGCAGTGCTAGTGCCGGGACAGGGGCCTACGAGCAGTACTTC. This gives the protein CSASAGTGAYEQYF.